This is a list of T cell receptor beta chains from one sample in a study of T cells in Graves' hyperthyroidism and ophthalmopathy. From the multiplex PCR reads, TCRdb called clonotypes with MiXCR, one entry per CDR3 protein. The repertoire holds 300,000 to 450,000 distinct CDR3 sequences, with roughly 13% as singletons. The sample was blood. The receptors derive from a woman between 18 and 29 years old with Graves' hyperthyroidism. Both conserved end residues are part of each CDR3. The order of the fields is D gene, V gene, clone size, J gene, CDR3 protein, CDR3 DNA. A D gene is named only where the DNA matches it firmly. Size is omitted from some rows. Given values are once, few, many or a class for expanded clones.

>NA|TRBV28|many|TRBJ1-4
CASSLWYTTGGEKLFF
TGTGCCAGCAGTTTATGGTACACGACGGGTGGGGAAAAACTGTTTTTT
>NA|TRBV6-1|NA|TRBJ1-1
CASTVDPNTEAFF
TGTGCCAGCACCGTGGACCCGAACACTGAAGCTTTCTTT
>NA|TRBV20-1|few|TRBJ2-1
CSAGGGLPYNEQFF
TGCAGTGCAGGGGGGGGACTTCCCTACAATGAGCAGTTCTTC
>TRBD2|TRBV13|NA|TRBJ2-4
CASLTSGSQNIQYF
TGTGCCTCCTTGACTAGCGGGTCCCAAAACATTCAGTACTTC
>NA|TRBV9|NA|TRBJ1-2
CASSVEAAHYGYTF
TGTGCCAGCAGCGTAGAGGCAGCTCACTATGGCTACACCTTC
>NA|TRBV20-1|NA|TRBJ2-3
CSASFGGNTDTQYF
TGCAGTGCTTCCTTCGGCGGGAACACAGATACGCAGTATTTT
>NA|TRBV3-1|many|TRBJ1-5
CASSQRRGPYSNQPQHF
TGTGCCAGCAGCCAAAGACGAGGGCCTTATAGCAATCAGCCCCAGCATTTT
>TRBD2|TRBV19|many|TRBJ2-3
CASTLAGVDTQYF
TGTGCCAGCACACTAGCGGGAGTAGATACGCAGTATTTT
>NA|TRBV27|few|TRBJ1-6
CASSLGVAGIPNSPLHF
TGTGCCAGCAGTTTAGGGGTTGCGGGGATCCCAAATTCACCCCTCCACTTT
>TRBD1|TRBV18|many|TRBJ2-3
CASSPGAGGITDTQYF
TGTGCCAGCTCACCGGGCGCAGGGGGAATAACAGATACGCAGTATTTT
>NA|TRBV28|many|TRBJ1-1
CASQRILNTEAFF
TGTGCCAGCCAGCGGATTCTGAACACTGAAGCTTTCTTT